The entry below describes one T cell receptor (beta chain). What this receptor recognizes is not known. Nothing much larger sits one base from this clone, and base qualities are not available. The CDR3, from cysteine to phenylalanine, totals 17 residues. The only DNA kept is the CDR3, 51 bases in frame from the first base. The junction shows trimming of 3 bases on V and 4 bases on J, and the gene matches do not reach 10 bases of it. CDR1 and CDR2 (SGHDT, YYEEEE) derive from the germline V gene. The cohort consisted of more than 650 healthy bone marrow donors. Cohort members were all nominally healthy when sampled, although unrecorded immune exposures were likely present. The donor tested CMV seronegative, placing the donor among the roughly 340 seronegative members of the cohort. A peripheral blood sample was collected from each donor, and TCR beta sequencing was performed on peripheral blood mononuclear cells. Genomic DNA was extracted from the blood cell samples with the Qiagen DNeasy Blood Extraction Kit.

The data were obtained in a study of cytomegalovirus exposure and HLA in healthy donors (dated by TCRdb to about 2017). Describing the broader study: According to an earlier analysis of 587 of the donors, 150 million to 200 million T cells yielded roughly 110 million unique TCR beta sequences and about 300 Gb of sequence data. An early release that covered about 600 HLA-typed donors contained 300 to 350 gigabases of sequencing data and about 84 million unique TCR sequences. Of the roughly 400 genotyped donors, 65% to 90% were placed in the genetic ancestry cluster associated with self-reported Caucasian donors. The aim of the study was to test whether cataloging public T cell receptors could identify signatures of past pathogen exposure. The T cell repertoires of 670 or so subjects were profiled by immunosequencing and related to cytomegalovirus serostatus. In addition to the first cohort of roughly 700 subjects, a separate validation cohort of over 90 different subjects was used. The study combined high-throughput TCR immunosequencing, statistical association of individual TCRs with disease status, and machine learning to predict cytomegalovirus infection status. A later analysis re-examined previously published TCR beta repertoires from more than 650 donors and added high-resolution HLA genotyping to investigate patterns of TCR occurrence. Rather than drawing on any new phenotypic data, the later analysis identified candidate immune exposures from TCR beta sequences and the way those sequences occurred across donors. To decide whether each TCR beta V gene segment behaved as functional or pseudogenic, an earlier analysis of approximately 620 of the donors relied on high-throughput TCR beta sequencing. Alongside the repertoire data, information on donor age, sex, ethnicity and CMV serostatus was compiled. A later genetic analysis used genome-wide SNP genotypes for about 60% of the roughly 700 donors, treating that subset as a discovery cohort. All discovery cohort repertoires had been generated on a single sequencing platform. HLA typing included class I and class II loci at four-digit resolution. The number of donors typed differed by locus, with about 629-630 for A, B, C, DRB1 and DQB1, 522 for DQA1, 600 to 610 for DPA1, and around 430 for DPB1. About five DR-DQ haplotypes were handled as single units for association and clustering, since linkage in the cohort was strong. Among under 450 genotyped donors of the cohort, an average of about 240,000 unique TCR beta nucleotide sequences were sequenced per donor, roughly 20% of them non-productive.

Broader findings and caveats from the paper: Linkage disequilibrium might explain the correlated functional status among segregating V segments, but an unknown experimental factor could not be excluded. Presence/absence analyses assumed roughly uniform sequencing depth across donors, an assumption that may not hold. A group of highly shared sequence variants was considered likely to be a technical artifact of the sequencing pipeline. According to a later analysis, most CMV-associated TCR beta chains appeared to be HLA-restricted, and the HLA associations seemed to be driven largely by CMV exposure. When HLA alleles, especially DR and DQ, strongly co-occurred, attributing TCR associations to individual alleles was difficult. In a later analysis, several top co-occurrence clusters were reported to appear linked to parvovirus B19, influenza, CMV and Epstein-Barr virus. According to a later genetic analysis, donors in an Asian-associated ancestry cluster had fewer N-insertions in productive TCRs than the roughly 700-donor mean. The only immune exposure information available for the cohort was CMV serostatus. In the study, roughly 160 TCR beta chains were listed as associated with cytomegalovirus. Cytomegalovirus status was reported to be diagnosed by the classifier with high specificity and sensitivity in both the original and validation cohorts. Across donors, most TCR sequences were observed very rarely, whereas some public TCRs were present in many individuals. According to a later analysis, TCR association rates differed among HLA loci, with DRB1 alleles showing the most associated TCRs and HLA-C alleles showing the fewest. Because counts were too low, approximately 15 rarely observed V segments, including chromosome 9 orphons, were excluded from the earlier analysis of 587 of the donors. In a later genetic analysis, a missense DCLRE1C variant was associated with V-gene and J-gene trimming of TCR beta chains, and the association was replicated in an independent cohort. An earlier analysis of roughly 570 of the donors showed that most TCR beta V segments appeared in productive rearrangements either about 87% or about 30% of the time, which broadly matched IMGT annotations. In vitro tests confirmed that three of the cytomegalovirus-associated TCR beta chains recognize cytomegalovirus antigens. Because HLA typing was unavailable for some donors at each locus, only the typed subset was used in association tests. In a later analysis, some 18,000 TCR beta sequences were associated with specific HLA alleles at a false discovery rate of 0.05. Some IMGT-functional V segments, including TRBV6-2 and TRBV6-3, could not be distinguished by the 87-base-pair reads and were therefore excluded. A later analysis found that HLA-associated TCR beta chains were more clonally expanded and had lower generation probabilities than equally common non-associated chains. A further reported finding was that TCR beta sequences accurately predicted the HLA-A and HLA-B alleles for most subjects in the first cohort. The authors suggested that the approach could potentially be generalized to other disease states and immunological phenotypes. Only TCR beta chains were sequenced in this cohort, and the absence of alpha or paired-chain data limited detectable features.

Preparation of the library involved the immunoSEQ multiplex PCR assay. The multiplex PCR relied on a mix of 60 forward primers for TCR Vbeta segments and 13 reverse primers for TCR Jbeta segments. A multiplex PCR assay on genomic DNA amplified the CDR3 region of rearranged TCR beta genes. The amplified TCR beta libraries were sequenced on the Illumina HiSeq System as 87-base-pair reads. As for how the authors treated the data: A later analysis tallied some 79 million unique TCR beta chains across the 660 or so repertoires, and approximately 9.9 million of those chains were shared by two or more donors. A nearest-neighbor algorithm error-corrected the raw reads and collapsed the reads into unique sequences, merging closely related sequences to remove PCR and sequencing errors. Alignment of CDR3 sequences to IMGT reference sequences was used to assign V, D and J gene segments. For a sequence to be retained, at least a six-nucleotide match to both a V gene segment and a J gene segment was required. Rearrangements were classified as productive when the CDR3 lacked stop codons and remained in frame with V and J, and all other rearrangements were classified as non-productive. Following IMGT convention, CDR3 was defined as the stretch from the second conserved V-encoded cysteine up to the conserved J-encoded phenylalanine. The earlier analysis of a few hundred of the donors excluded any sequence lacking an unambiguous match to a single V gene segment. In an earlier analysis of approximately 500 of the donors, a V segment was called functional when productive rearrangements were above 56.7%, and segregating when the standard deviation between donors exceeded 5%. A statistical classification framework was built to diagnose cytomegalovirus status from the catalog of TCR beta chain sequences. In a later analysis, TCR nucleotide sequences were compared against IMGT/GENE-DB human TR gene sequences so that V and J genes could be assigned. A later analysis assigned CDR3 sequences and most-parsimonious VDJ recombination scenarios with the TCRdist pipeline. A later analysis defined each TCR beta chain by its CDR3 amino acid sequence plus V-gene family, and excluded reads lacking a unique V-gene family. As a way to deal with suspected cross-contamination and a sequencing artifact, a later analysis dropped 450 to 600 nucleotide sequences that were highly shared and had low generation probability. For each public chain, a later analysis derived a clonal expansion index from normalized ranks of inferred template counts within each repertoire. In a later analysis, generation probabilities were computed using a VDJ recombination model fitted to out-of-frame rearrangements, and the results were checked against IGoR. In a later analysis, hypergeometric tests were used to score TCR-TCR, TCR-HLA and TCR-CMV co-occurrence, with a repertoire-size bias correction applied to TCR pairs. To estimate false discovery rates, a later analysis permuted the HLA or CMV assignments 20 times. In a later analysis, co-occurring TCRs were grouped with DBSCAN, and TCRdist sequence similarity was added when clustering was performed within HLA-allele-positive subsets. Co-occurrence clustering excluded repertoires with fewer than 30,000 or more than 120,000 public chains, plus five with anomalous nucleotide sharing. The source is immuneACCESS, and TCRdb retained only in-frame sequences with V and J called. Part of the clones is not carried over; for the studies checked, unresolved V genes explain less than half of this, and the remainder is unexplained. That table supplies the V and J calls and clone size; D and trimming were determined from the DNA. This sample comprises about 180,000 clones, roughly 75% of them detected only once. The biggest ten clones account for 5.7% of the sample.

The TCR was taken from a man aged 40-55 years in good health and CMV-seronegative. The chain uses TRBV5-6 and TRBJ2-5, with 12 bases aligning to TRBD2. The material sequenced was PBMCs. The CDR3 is CASSSEASGGARETQYF. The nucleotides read TGTGCCAGCAGCTCGGAGGCTAGCGGGGGGGCGAGAGAGACCCAGTACTTC.